A single sample gave rise to the 6 T cell receptor beta chains below, sequenced in a study of T cell changes during pregnancy in multiple sclerosis. TCRdb keeps only in-frame clones here, not all; method: immunoSEQ multiplex PCR. This table has around 19,000 clones, 88% appearing once. The specimen comprised CD8+ T cells from peripheral blood mononuclear cells, sampled in the third trimester of pregnancy. Source of these receptors: a female donor in good health, enrolled as a control in a pregnancy study.

The V gene is TRBV4-3, the J gene TRBJ2-1; 10 bases match TRBD2. CDR1 is LGHNA, CDR2 YSLEER, per germline. The V gene end was trimmed by 0 bases and the J gene end by 0 bases; junction bases not matched to a gene: 2. The CDR3 is made up of 17 amino acids. The CDR3 spells CASSQELAGTSYNEQFF. In DNA form, the CDR3 reads TGCGCCAGCAGCCAAGAACTAGCGGGAACCTCCTACAATGAGCAGTTCTTC.

This rearrangement joins TRBV29-1 to TRBJ2-7; 8 nucleotides align to TRBD2. This CDR3 is built from 15 residues. Germline values: CDR1 SQVTM, CDR2 ANQGSEA. V lost 0 bases and J lost 1; bases outside the gene matches: 5. The CDR3 is CSVEEAGVFSYEQYF. The CDR3 bases are TGCAGCGTTGAAGAAGCGGGAGTCTTTTCCTACGAGCAGTACTTC.

The rearrangement joins TRBV28 to TRBJ1-5, with D maybe TRBD1 (5 bases). The CDR3 extends over 13 amino acids. V was cut by 3 bases and J by 7 bases, with 10 bases left in between. Germline V gives CDR1 MDHEN, CDR2 SYDVKM. This CDR3 is CASSFRGSQPQHF. In DNA, the CDR3 is TGTGCCAGCAGTTTTCGGGGGTCCCAGCCCCAGCATTTT.

The gene calls are TRBV15 and TRBJ1-2, with 9 bases matching TRBD1. The germline V gene encodes CDR1 LNHNV and CDR2 YYDKDF (reference sequence). The CDR3 runs to 14 residues. J lost 8 bases, V lost 0 bases, and 4 bases had no gene match. The CDR3 bases are TGTGCCACCAGCAGAGATCGAGGGACAGGGGGCTACACCTTC. It yields the protein CATSRDRGTGGYTF.

This clone qualifies as medium-sized (0.01 to 0.1%). This chain connects TRBV6-1 to TRBJ2-3, with 12 bases that match TRBD2. Germline assignment: CDR1 MNHNS and CDR2 SASEGT. The CDR3 is made up of 15 amino acids. After removal of 4 bases from V and 4 bases from J, the junction contained 3 bases not matched to a gene. This chain's CDR3 is CASSALAGGPDTQYF. The CDR3 nucleotides are TGTGCCAGCAGTGCCCTAGCGGGAGGGCCAGATACGCAGTATTTT.

The chain couples TRBV25-1 to TRBJ2-3; TRBD2 might be the D (6 bases). This CDR3 is built from 15 residues. With 5 bases removed from V and 0 bases from J, the gap between germline ends came to 12 bases. CDR1 is MGHDK, CDR2 SYGVNS, per germline. The CDR3 DNA reads as TGTGCCAGCAGTCCAGACGGGACTAGCACAGATACGCAGTATTTT. Translation: CASSPDGTSTDTQYF.